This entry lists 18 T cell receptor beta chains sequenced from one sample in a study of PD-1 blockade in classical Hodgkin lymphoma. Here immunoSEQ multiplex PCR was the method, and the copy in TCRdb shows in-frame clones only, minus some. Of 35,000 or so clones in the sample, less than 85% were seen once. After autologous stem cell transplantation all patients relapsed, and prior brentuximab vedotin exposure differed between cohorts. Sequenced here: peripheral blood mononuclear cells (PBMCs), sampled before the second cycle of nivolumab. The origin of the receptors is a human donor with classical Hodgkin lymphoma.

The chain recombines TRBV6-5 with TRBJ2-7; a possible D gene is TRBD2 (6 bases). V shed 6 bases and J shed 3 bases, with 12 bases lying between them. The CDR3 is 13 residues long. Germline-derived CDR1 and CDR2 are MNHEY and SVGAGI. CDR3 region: CASSRGSDYEQYF. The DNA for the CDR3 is TGTGCCAGCAGCCGGGGGTCAGACTACGAGCAGTACTTC.

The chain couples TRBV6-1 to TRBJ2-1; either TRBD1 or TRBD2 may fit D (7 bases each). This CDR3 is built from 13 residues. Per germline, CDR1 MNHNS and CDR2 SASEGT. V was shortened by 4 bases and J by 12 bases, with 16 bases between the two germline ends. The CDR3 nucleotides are TGTGCCAGCAGTGCAGGGGGGGGTGCTCGGCAGTTCTTC. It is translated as CASSAGGGARQFF.

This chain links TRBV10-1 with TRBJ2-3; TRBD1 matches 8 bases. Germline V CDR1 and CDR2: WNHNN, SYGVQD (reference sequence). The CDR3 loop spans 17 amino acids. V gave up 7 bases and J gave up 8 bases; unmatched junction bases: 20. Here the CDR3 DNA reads TGCGCCAGCACTCCCACGGGGCAGGGGGCTCCGTGGGGTACGCAGTATTTT. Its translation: CASTPTGQGAPWGTQYF.

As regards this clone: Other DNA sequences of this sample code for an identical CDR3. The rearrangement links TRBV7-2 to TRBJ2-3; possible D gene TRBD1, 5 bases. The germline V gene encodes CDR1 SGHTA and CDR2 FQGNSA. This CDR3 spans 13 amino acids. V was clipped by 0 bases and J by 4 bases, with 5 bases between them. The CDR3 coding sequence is TGTGCCAGCAGCTTAGCCAGGGCAGATACGCAGTATTTT. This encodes CASSLARADTQYF.

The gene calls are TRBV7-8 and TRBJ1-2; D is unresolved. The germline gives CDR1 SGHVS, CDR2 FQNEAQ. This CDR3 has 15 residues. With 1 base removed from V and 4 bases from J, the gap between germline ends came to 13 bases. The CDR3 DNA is TGTGCCAGCAGCTTAGGGGGATTCCCCAGCTATGGCTACACCTTC. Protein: CASSLGGFPSYGYTF.

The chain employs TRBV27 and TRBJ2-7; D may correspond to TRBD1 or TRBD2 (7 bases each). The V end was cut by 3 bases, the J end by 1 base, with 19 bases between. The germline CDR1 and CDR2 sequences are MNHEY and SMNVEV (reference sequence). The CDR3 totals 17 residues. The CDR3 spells CASSFNYRGGSSYEQYF. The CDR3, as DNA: TGTGCCAGCAGTTTCAACTACAGGGGAGGGTCGTCCTACGAGCAGTACTTC.

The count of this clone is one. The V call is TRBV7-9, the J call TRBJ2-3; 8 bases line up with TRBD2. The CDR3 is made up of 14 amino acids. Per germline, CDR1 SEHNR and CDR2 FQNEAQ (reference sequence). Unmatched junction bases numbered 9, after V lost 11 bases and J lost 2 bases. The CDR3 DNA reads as TGTGCCCTAACGGGAGGGGGTGACACAGATACGCAGTATTTT. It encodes CALTGGGDTDTQYF.

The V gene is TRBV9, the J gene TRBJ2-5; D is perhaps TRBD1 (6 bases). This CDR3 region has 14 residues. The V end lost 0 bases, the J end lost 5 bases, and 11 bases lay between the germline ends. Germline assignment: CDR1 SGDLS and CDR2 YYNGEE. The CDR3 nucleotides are TGTGCCAGCAGCGTAGAACAGGGTGGGGAGACCCAGTACTTC. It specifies CASSVEQGGETQYF.

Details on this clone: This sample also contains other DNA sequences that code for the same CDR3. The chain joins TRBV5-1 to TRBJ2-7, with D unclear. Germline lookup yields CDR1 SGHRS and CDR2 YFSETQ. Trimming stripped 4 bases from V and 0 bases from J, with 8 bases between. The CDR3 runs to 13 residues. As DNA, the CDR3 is TGCGCCAGCAGCACGGGCCCCTCCTACGAGCAGTACTTC. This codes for CASSTGPSYEQYF.

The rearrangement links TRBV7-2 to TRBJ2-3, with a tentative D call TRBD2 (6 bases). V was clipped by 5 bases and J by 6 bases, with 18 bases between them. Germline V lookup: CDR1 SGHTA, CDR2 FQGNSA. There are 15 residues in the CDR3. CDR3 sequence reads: CASSLRASEGDTQYF. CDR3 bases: TGTGCCAGCAGCCTTCGGGCTAGCGAGGGGGATACGCAGTATTTT.

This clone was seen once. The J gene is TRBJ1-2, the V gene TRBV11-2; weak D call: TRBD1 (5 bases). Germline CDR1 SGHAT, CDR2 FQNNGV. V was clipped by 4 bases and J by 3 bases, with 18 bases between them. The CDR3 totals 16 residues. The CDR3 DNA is TGTGCCAGCAGCTCTCAAGGGGCCCGGGGCGACTATGGCTACACCTTC. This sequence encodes CASSSQGARGDYGYTF.

The CDR3 DNA reads as TGTGCCAGCAGCGTTCTAGGACACCTGAACACTGAAGCTTTCTTT. This codes for CASSVLGHLNTEAFF. The chain has TRBV9 and TRBJ1-1; D may be TRBD1 (5 bases). The CDR3 is 15 residues long. Germline values: CDR1 SGDLS, CDR2 YYNGEE. Trimming stripped 2 bases from V and 0 bases from J, with 11 bases between.

In DNA, the CDR3 is TGCGCCAGCAGCTTGATAGGTCGAGGTAGAGCCTACAATGAGCAGTTCTTC. This codes for CASSLIGRGRAYNEQFF. V and J are TRBV5-1 and TRBJ2-1; D unresolved. This CDR3 spans 17 amino acids. The germline V and J ends were trimmed by 1 base and 2 bases, with 16 bases remaining between them. Germline V gene data show CDR1 as SGHRS and CDR2 as YFSETQ.

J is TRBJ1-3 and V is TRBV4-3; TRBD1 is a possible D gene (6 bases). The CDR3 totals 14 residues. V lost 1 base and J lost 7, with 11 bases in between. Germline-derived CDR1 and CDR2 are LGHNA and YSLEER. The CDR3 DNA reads TGCGCCAGCAGCCAAGTCACAGGGACGAACACCATATATTTT. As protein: CASSQVTGTNTIYF.

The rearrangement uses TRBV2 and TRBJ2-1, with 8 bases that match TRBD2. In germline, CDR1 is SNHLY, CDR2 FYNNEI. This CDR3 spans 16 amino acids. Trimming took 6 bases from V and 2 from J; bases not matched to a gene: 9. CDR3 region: CASSGAAGEAYNEQFF. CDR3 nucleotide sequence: TGTGCCAGCAGCGGGGCAGCGGGGGAAGCCTACAATGAGCAGTTCTTC.

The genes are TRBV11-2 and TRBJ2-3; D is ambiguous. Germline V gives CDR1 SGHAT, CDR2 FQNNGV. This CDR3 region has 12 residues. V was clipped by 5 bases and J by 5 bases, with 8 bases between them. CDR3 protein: CASSHGQDTQYF. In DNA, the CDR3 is TGTGCCAGCAGCCATGGGCAAGATACGCAGTATTTT.

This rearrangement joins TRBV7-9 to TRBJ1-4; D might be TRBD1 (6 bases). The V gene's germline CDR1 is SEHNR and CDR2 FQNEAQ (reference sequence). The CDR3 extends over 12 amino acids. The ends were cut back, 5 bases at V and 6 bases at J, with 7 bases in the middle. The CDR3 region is CASSRGDEKLFF. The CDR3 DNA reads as TGTGCCAGCAGCAGGGGGGATGAAAAACTGTTTTTT.

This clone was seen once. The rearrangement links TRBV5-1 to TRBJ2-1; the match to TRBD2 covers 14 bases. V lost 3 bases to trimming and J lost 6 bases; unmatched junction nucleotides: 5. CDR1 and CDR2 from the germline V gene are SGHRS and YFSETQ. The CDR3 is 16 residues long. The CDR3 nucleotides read TGCGCCAGCAGCTACGGGACTAGCGGGGGTTTCAATGAGCAGTTCTTC. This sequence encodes CASSYGTSGGFNEQFF. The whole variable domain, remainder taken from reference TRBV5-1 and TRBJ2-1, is KAGVTQTPRYLIKTRGQQVTLSCSPISGHRSVSWYQQTPGQGLQFLFEYFSETQRNKGNFPGRFSGRQFSNSRSEMNVSTLELGDSALYLCASSYGTSGGFNEQFFGPGTRLTVL.